This entry lists 15 T cell receptor beta chains sequenced from one sample in a study of T cells after posttransplantation cyclophosphamide (dated by TCRdb to the mid-2010s). Receptor amplification or capture employed the immunoSEQ multiplex PCR assay. The source is immuneACCESS, and TCRdb retained only in-frame sequences with V and J called. Part of the clones is not carried over; for the studies checked, unresolved V genes explain less than half of this, and the remainder is unexplained. The sample comprises about 26,000 clones, and every one was counted more than once. The ten largest account for approximately 1.5% of the sample. Sequencing was performed on PBMCs. The receptors originated from a man in his forties or fifties in good health, CMV-negative, and a related stem cell transplant donor.

This clone was recorded at least ten times. The J gene is TRBJ1-1, the V gene TRBV19; 7 bases map to TRBD1. Germline assignment: CDR1 LNHDA and CDR2 SQIVND (reference sequence). V dropped 9 bases and J dropped 4; count of bases not matched to a gene: 5. The CDR3 totals 12 residues. The CDR3 DNA is TGTGCCAGCCACAGACAGGGCACTGAAGCTTTCTTT. It translates to CASHRQGTEAFF. The whole variable domain, remainder taken from reference TRBV19 and TRBJ1-1, is DGGITQSPKYLFRKEGQNVTLSCEQNLNHDAMYWYRQDPGQGLRLIYYSQIVNDFQKGDIAEGYSVSREKKESFPLTVTSAQKNPTAFYLCASHRQGTEAFFGQGTRLTVV.

This clone was seen ten or more times. V and J are TRBV30 and TRBJ2-3; 7 positions match TRBD2. V gave up 1 base and J gave up 2 bases; unmatched junction bases: 9. The CDR3 totals 16 residues. CDR1 and CDR2 (germline): GTSNPN, SVGIG (reference sequence). The CDR3 DNA follows: TGTGCCTGGAGTGGGGGTAGCGGGTTTAACACAGATACGCAGTATTTT. Residues: CAWSGGSGFNTDTQYF. Looking up the rest from reference TRBV30 and TRBJ2-3 gives the full variable domain: SQTIHQWPATLVQPVGSPLSLECTVEGTSNPNLYWYRQAAGRGLQLLFYSVGIGQISSEVPQNLSASRPQDRQFILSSKKLLLSDSGFYLCAWSGGSGFNTDTQYFGPGTRLTVL.

This clone showed up just a few times. This chain joins TRBV30 and TRBJ2-5, with 12 nucleotides matching TRBD2. Looked up from germline, CDR1 is GTSNPN and CDR2 is SVGIG (reference sequence). Trimming removed 5 bases from V and 4 bases from J; junction bases left unmatched: 8. This CDR3 has 15 residues. The CDR3 DNA is TGTGCCTGGTGGCCGGGACTAGCGGGTACAGAGACCCAGTACTTC. It codes for CAWWPGLAGTETQYF.

This clone showed up many times. The rearrangement uses TRBV2 and TRBJ1-2; possibly TRBD1 for D (5 bases). Germline assignment: CDR1 SNHLY and CDR2 FYNNEI. V lost 8 bases and J 4 bases, leaving 17 bases between the germline ends. CDR3 size: 14 residues. The CDR3 DNA reads as TGTGCCAGCCGAGTGGAGGGGCAGGTCTATGGCTACACCTTC. Translation: CASRVEGQVYGYTF.

This clone was seen at least ten times. This chain connects TRBV13 to TRBJ1-2; maybe TRBD1 (6 bases). Germline-derived CDR1 and CDR2 are PRHDT and FYEKMQ (reference sequence). Trimming left V 5 bases short and J 1 base short, with 20 bases between. This CDR3 is built from 17 residues. The CDR3 region is CASSTPPMQGINYGYTF. The CDR3 DNA is TGTGCCAGCAGCACTCCTCCAATGCAGGGGATTAACTATGGCTACACCTTC.

This clone was found many times. This chain uses TRBV7-8 with TRBJ1-6; 7 bases agree with TRBD1. This CDR3 is 13 amino acids long. Per the germline V gene, CDR1 is SGHVS and CDR2 is FQNEAQ. With V trimmed by 4 bases and J by 14 bases, 8 bases remained unmatched. In DNA form, the CDR3 reads TGTGCCAGCAGCTCTTGGGACAGAACTACCCTCCACTTT. Protein sequence: CASSSWDRTTLHF.

This clone occurred many times. The chain joins TRBV5-1 to TRBJ2-5; D might be TRBD1 (6 bases). Germline values: CDR1 SGHRS, CDR2 YFSETQ. The CDR3 has 16 residues. V shed 6 bases and J shed 9 bases, with 27 bases lying between them. The CDR3 reads CASTPGRTDSLVAQYF. For the CDR3, the DNA is TGCGCCAGCACCCCAGGAAGGACAGACAGTCTGGTGGCCCAGTACTTC.

This clone was seen at least ten times. This chain joins TRBV2 and TRBJ2-1, with 8 bases aligning to TRBD2. Germline V lookup: CDR1 SNHLY, CDR2 FYNNEI. V shed 7 bases and J 10 bases; nucleotides not matched to a gene: 15. The CDR3 has 15 amino acids. The CDR3 protein is CASIRGLVGSWEQFF. The CDR3, as DNA: TGTGCCAGCATTCGGGGACTAGTGGGCTCTTGGGAGCAGTTCTTC.

This clone was seen ten or more times. The J gene is TRBJ2-2, the V gene TRBV2; TRBD1 aligns across 11 bases. CDR3 length: 14 residues. Germline CDR1 SNHLY, CDR2 FYNNEI. The ends lost 10 bases at V and 4 bases at J; junction bases unmatched: 5. The CDR3 nucleotides read TGTGCCACCGGACAGGGGGCGAGCACCGGGGAGCTGTTTTTT. Amino acid sequence: CATGQGASTGELFF.

This clone was counted a few times. CDR3 amino acids: CSVGGNPGLAGETQYF. Here the CDR3 DNA reads TGCAGCGTCGGGGGGAATCCGGGACTAGCGGGAGAGACCCAGTACTTC. The rearrangement joins TRBV29-1 to TRBJ2-5, with 12 nucleotides matching TRBD2. Germline V lookup: CDR1 SQVTM, CDR2 ANQGSEA. The CDR3 has 16 amino acids. The junction had 12 bases not matched to a gene; V was cut back by 6 bases and J by 4 bases.

This clone was detected many times. The gene calls are TRBV29-1 and TRBJ1-2; 9 bases map to TRBD1. This CDR3 spans 13 amino acids. Germline values: CDR1 SQVTM, CDR2 ANQGSEA. The J segment lost 7 bases and the V segment lost 3 bases, leaving 6 bases of the junction unmatched. This CDR3 reads CSVERQGDRGYTF. The CDR3, as DNA: TGCAGCGTTGAGAGACAGGGGGACCGTGGCTACACCTTC.

This clone was observed at least ten times. V and J are TRBV28 and TRBJ1-1; TRBD1 matches 8 bases. V shed 4 bases, J shed 5 bases, and the junction held 0 bases outside the gene matches. The CDR3 is 12 amino acids. The V gene's germline CDR1 is MDHEN and CDR2 SYDVKM. CDR3 amino acids: CASSYRGTEAFF. CDR3 bases: TGTGCCAGCAGTTACAGGGGGACTGAAGCTTTCTTT.

This clone was observed many times. The chain recombines TRBV25-1 with TRBJ2-5; maybe TRBD2 (5 bases). The V end lost 3 bases, the J end lost 5 bases, and 19 bases lay between the germline ends. The CDR3 loop spans 16 amino acids. Germline CDR1 reads MGHDK; CDR2 reads SYGVNS. The CDR3 DNA is TGTGCCAGCAGTGACCCATGGCGGGCTACCGGGGAGACCCAGTACTTC. It specifies CASSDPWRATGETQYF.

Many counts were recorded for this clone. This CDR3 is CASSPTPGGSGNTIYF. CDR3 DNA: TGCGCCAGCAGCCCGACCCCGGGGGGGTCTGGAAACACCATATATTTT. The gene calls are TRBV5-1 and TRBJ1-3; a weak D match, TRBD1 (5 bases). Germline V gene lookup returns CDR1 SGHRS and CDR2 YFSETQ. The CDR3 is made up of 16 amino acids. Trimming removed 4 bases at V and 1 base at J, with 15 bases between. Complete variable domain (other parts from reference TRBV5-1 and TRBJ1-3): KAGVTQTPRYLIKTRGQQVTLSCSPISGHRSVSWYQQTPGQGLQFLFEYFSETQRNKGNFPGRFSGRQFSNSRSEMNVSTLELGDSALYLCASSPTPGGSGNTIYFGEGSWLTVV.

This clone was seen many times. V is TRBV5-1 and J is TRBJ2-5, with D uncertain. The germline CDR1 and CDR2 sequences are SGHRS and YFSETQ. V lost 3 bases, J lost 1 base, and 10 bases lay in between. The CDR3 loop spans 14 amino acids. The DNA of the CDR3 is TGCGCCAGCAGCTACCAACAGTCCCAAGAGACCCAGTACTTC. Translated, it gives CASSYQQSQETQYF.